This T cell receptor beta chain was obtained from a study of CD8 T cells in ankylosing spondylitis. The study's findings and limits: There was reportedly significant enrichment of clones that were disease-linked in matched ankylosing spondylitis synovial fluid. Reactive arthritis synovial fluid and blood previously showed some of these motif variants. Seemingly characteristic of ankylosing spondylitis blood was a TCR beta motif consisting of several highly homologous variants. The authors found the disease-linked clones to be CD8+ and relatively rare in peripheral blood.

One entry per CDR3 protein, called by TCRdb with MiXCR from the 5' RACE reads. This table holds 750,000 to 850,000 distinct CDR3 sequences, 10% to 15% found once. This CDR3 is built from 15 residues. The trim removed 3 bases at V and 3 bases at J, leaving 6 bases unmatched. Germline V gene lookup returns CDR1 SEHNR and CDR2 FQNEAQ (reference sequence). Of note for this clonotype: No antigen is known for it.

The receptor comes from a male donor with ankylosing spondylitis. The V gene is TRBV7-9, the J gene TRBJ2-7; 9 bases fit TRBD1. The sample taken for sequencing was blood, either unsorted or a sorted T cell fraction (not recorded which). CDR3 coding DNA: TGTGCCAGCAGCTTGTCCCGACAGGGGGGCTACGAGCAGTACTTC. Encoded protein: CASSLSRQGGYEQYF.